The clone carrying this T cell receptor beta chain occurred many times. Its antigen is as yet unknown. These data belong to a study of metastatic and nonmetastatic thyroid tumors. As originally analysed: To classify distant metastasis in papillary thyroid cancer, a model was built from CDR3 differences across clinicopathological groups. TCRdb used MiXCR to call clones anew from the PCR reads. The V and J calls were determined by TCRdb, not by the authors. The table records over 25,000 clones, under 20% of them present only once. All patients reached thyroid surgery having received no treatment beforehand. Germline V gene data show CDR1 as WSHSY and CDR2 as SAAADI. The CDR3 consists of 12 residues. V lost 1 base and J 5 bases, leaving 4 bases between the germline ends. General study results and limits: A significant increase in TCR beta diversity was reportedly seen in malignant thyroid tumors relative to benign nodules, in blood and tumor.

The specimen was blood. The TCR originated in a female donor with papillary thyroid cancer or a benign thyroid nodule (not recorded which). Some clones in this sample may be carry-over from other donors' samples. The rearrangement uses TRBV10-2 and TRBJ2-3, with no clear D. The CDR3 spells CASSELGDTQYF. The CDR3 DNA is TGCGCCAGCAGTGAGTTGGGAGATACGCAGTATTTT.